This T cell receptor beta chain was retrieved from a study of blood T cell repertoires in COVID-19. Study background: Acute and convalescent COVID-19 specimens originated in the United States, Italy and Spain.

Generated by immunoSEQ multiplex PCR, the TCRdb table keeps only in-frame clones and is missing some. This table has 90,000 to 110,000 clones, about four fifths appearing once. The source is an elderly man with acute or convalescent COVID-19. The source material was peripheral blood.

The CDR3 nucleotides are TGTGCCAGCAGCCCACAGGGGCCGGAGACCCAGTACTTC. This gives the protein CASSPQGPETQYF. The chain combines TRBV12-3 or TRBV12-4 with TRBJ2-5; TRBD1 matches at 7 bases. The V gene end was trimmed by 6 bases and the J gene end by 5 bases; junction bases not matched to a gene: 6. This CDR3 spans 13 amino acids.